Listed below are T cell receptor beta chains from one sample, sequenced in a study of PD-L1 blockade in urothelial cancer. Repertoires were generated with immunoSEQ multiplex PCR, while TCRdb's copy carries only in-frame clones and drops some. This table has 100,000 to 150,000 clones, roughly 83% appearing once. The material sequenced was PBMCs, taken around atezolizumab (anti-PD-L1) treatment. The receptors were sampled from a man over 45 with urothelial cancer. Both conserved end residues are part of each CDR3. A D gene is named only where the DNA matches it firmly. Size tells how often a clone was seen (once, few, many) or the class of an expanded clone, and some rows leave it out.

D gene | J gene | clone size | V gene | CDR3 protein | CDR3 DNA
TRBD2 | TRBJ2-4 | - | TRBV2 | CASSVGSGRKSIQYF | TGTGCCAGCAGTGTAGGGAGCGGGAGGAAGAGCATTCAGTACTTC
TRBD1 | TRBJ2-2 | - | TRBV4-1 | CASSRPGQGTGGELFF | TGCGCCAGCAGCCGCCCGGGACAGGGGACGGGCGGGGAGCTGTTTTTT
TRBD2 | TRBJ2-1 | - | TRBV9 | CASSVASGSHNEQFF | TGTGCCAGCAGCGTAGCTAGCGGGAGCCACAATGAGCAGTTCTTC
- | TRBJ2-1 | - | TRBV19 | CASSRGASYNEQFF | TGTGCCAGTTCTAGGGGCGCGTCCTACAATGAGCAGTTCTTC
- | TRBJ1-1 | - | TRBV6-6 | CASSPAGHPYTEAFF | TGTGCCAGCAGCCCCGCCGGACACCCGTACACTGAAGCTTTCTTT
TRBD2 | TRBJ2-7 | - | TRBV27 | CASSTWTSSSYEQYF | TGTGCCAGCAGTACCTGGACTAGCAGCTCCTACGAGCAGTACTTC
TRBD1 | TRBJ1-1 | - | TRBV20-1 | CSAQPGQEAFF | TGCAGTGCACAACCGGGACAGGAAGCTTTCTTT
- | TRBJ1-5 | - | TRBV5-5 | CASSLVGERQPQHF | TGTGCCAGCAGCTTGGTTGGTGAGCGTCAGCCCCAGCATTTT
TRBD2 | TRBJ2-7 | - | TRBV11-2 | CASSYPSGRASYEQYF | TGTGCCAGCAGCTATCCTAGCGGGAGAGCCTCCTACGAGCAGTACTTC
- | TRBJ1-4 | once | TRBV4-1 | CASSQRTAATNEKLFF | TGCGCCAGCAGCCAAAGGACAGCTGCAACTAATGAAAAACTGTTTTTT
TRBD1 | TRBJ2-7 | few | TRBV6-1 | CASSVLTGGSYEQYF | TGTGCCAGCAGCGTCCTCACAGGGGGCTCCTACGAGCAGTACTTC
TRBD1 | TRBJ1-6 | - | TRBV6-5 | CASSSGTANSPLHF | TGTGCCAGCAGTTCCGGGACAGCCAATTCACCCCTCCACTTT
TRBD1 | TRBJ1-6 | - | TRBV18 | CASSATDRAYSPLHF | TGTGCCAGCTCAGCTACCGACAGGGCTTATTCACCCCTCCACTTT
- | TRBJ2-1 | - | TRBV11-3 | CASSLGRTTYNEQFF | TGTGCCAGCAGTTTAGGAAGGACTACCTACAATGAGCAGTTCTTC
TRBD2 | TRBJ2-7 | - | TRBV4-1 | CASSQGWGGSPYEQYF | TGCGCCAGCAGCCAAGGGTGGGGCGGGAGCCCTTATGAGCAGTACTTC
- | TRBJ2-1 | once | TRBV9 | CASSYMGGLEALNEQFF | TGTGCCAGCAGCTATATGGGGGGACTGGAAGCTCTTAATGAGCAGTTCTTC
TRBD2 | TRBJ2-2 | - | TRBV5-4 | CASSSSGSTTGELFF | TGTGCCAGCAGCTCTAGCGGGAGTACTACCGGGGAGCTGTTTTTT
- | TRBJ1-1 | few | TRBV30 | CAWIGQMNTEAFF | TGTGCCTGGATTGGACAGATGAACACTGAAGCTTTCTTT
TRBD2 | TRBJ2-3 | once | TRBV30 | CAWGSGGGDTQYF | TGTGCCTGGGGAAGCGGGGGAGGGGATACGCAGTATTTT
TRBD2 | TRBJ2-1 | - | TRBV9 | CASSVASLAGDNEQFF | TGTGCCAGCAGCGTAGCTTCGCTAGCGGGAGACAATGAGCAGTTCTTC
- | TRBJ2-1 | - | TRBV28 | CASSLGGGEQFF | TGTGCCAGCAGTTTAGGCGGAGGCGAGCAGTTCTTC
- | TRBJ2-1 | - | TRBV25-1 | CASREQGSYEQFF | TGTGCCAGCAGGGAACAGGGTAGCTATGAGCAGTTCTTC
TRBD1 | TRBJ1-6 | - | TRBV5-1 | CASSLTGGSSYNSPLHF | TGCGCCAGCAGCCTCACAGGGGGTAGCTCCTATAATTCACCCCTCCACTTT
- | TRBJ1-1 | - | TRBV7-8 | CASSHRSQTEAFF | TGTGCCAGCAGCCACCGCAGTCAGACTGAAGCTTTCTTT
- | TRBJ2-1 | - | TRBV27 | CASSLAGRLIPEQFF | TGTGCCAGCAGTTTAGCGGGACGTCTGATTCCTGAGCAGTTCTTC
TRBD2 | TRBJ2-7 | once | TRBV28 | CASSLGTSGVPYEQYF | TGTGCCAGCAGTTTAGGGACTAGCGGGGTCCCCTACGAGCAGTACTTC
TRBD1 | TRBJ1-5 | few | TRBV6-1 | CASRERTGFGSNQPQHF | TGTGCCAGCAGGGAAAGGACAGGGTTCGGTAGCAATCAGCCCCAGCATTTT
TRBD1 | TRBJ2-5 | - | TRBV5-1 | CASSSTGGEETQYF | TGCGCCAGCAGCTCGACAGGGGGAGAAGAGACCCAGTACTTC
- | TRBJ1-4 | - | TRBV27 | CASSPRLGGGTNEKLFF | TGTGCCAGCAGTCCCCGTTTGGGGGGAGGAACTAATGAAAAACTGTTTTTT
- | TRBJ1-4 | - | TRBV2 | CASRTEATNEKLFF | TGTGCCAGCCGGACAGAAGCAACTAATGAAAAACTGTTTTTT
- | TRBJ1-6 | - | TRBV6-1 | CASTQVGYNSPLHF | TGTGCCAGCACTCAGGTTGGCTATAATTCACCCCTCCACTTT
TRBD1 | TRBJ1-5 | - | TRBV28 | CASSFGTGMAQPQHF | TGTGCCAGCAGTTTTGGGACAGGGATGGCTCAGCCCCAGCATTTT
- | TRBJ1-5 | - | TRBV2 | CASAREGNNQPQHF | TGTGCCAGCGCCCGGGAGGGGAACAATCAGCCCCAGCATTTT
- | TRBJ1-1 | few | TRBV19 | CASSRMQGQEGTEAFF | TGTGCCAGTAGTAGGATGCAGGGTCAGGAGGGCACTGAAGCTTTCTTT
- | TRBJ2-1 | - | TRBV27 | CASSFEGLPNEQFF | TGTGCCAGCAGTTTTGAGGGACTCCCAAATGAGCAGTTCTTC
TRBD1 | TRBJ2-3 | - | TRBV19 | CASTKGASTDTQYF | TGTGCCAGTACCAAGGGGGCTAGCACAGATACGCAGTATTTT
TRBD1 | TRBJ2-5 | - | TRBV7-9 | CASSPGGSLKTQYF | TGTGCCAGCAGCCCAGGGGGTAGTTTAAAGACCCAGTACTTC
- | TRBJ2-7 | - | TRBV7-9 | CASSLHRTAYEQYF | TGTGCCAGCAGCTTACATAGGACAGCCTACGAGCAGTACTTC
TRBD1 | TRBJ1-4 | - | TRBV5-1 | CASLKPGQGAGDEKLFF | TGCGCCAGCCTAAAACCGGGACAGGGGGCCGGGGATGAAAAACTGTTTTTT
- | TRBJ1-2 | - | TRBV2 | CASRDIFF | TGTGCCAGCAGGGACATCTTCTTC
- | TRBJ2-7 | once | TRBV7-9 | CASSLADTNYEQYF | TGTGCCAGCAGCTTAGCCGACACAAACTACGAGCAGTACTTC
TRBD2 | TRBJ2-7 | few | TRBV28 | CASSSRGSGTPYEQYF | TGTGCCAGCAGTTCCCGGGGGAGCGGGACTCCCTACGAGCAGTACTTC
TRBD1 | TRBJ1-1 | - | TRBV29-1 | CSVRQGGQGTEAFF | TGCAGCGTCAGACAGGGGGGGCAAGGCACTGAAGCTTTCTTT
- | TRBJ2-4 | - | TRBV7-3 | CASSSSGGAKNIQYF | TGTGCCAGCAGCTCATCGGGTGGGGCCAAAAACATTCAGTACTTC
TRBD1 | TRBJ2-7 | - | TRBV29-1 | CSVTLFGTDSYEQYF | TGCAGCGTTACCCTCTTCGGGACAGATTCCTACGAGCAGTACTTC
- | TRBJ1-6 | - | TRBV28 | CATGGGSSNSPLHF | TGTGCCACCGGGGGTGGAAGCTCTAATTCACCCCTCCACTTT
- | TRBJ2-7 | - | TRBV7-2 | CASSLSPGSYEQYF | TGTGCCAGCAGCTTAAGTCCGGGATCCTACGAGCAGTACTTC
TRBD1 | TRBJ2-7 | - | TRBV18 | CASSRQGAYEQYF | TGTGCCAGCTCCCGGCAGGGGGCCTACGAGCAGTACTTC
TRBD1 | TRBJ2-3 | - | TRBV7-3 | CASSSRTGPDTQYF | TGTGCCAGCAGCTCAAGGACAGGGCCCGATACGCAGTATTTT
TRBD1 | TRBJ1-2 | - | TRBV7-2 | CASSQGQGFYGYTF | TGTGCCAGCAGCCAAGGACAGGGCTTCTATGGCTACACCTTC
TRBD1 | TRBJ1-1 | - | TRBV5-4 | CASSLGDRDDREAFF | TGTGCCAGCAGCTTGGGGGACAGGGACGATAGGGAAGCTTTCTTT
TRBD1 | TRBJ1-6 | - | TRBV4-1 | CASRRSETGRNSPLHF | TGCGCCAGCAGACGGAGCGAGACAGGGAGGAATTCACCCCTCCACTTT
- | TRBJ2-3 | - | TRBV20-1 | CSARVLATQYF | TGCAGTGCTAGAGTACTAGCTACGCAGTATTTT
- | TRBJ1-3 | - | TRBV4-1 | CASSQQGTGNTIYF | TGCGCCAGCAGCCAACAGGGAACTGGAAACACCATATATTTT